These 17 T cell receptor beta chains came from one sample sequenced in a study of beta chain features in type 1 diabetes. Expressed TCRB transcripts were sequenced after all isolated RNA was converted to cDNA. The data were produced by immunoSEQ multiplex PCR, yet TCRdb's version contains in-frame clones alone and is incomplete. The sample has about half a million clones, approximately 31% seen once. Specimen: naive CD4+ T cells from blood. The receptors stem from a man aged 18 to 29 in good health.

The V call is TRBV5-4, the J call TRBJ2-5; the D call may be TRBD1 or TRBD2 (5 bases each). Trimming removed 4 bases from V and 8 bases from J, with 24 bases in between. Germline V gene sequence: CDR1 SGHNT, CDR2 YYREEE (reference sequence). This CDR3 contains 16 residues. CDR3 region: CASSPGAGTLSGTQYF. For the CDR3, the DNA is TGTGCCAGCAGCCCTGGTGCCGGGACCCTATCCGGCACCCAGTACTTC.

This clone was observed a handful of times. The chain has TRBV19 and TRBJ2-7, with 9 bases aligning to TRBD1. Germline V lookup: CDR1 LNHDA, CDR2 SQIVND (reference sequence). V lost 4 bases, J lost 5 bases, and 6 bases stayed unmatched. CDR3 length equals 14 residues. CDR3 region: CASSNGQGINEQYF. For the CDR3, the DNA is TGTGCCAGTAGTAACGGACAGGGGATCAACGAGCAGTACTTC. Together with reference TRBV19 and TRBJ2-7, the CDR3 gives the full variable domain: DGGITQSPKYLFRKEGQNVTLSCEQNLNHDAMYWYRQDPGQGLRLIYYSQIVNDFQKGDIAEGYSVSREKKESFPLTVTSAQKNPTAFYLCASSNGQGINEQYFGPGTRLTVT.

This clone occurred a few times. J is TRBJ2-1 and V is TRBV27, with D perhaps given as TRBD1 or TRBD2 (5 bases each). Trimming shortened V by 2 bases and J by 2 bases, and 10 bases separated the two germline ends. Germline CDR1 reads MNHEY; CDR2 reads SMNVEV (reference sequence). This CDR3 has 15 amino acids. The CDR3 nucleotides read TGTGCCAGCAGTTTAGAGGGGACGCCCTACAATGAGCAGTTCTTC. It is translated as CASSLEGTPYNEQFF.

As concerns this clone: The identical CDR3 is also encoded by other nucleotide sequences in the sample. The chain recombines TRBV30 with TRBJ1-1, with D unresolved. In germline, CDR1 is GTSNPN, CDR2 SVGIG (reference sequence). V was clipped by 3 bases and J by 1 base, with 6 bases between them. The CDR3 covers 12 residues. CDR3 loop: CAWRGGNTEAFF. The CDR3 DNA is TGTGCCTGGAGAGGCGGGAACACTGAAGCTTTCTTT.

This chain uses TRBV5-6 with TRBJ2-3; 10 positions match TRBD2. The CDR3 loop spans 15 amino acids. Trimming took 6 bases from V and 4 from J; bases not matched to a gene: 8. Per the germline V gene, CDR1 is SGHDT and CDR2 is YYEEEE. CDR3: CASTIRAGGADTQYF. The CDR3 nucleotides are TGTGCCAGCACCATAAGAGCGGGAGGGGCAGATACGCAGTATTTT.

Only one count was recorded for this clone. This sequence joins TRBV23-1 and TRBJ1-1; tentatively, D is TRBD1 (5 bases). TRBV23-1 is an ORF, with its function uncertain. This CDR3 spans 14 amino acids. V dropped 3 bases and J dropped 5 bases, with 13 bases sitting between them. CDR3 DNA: TGCGCCAGCAGTCATTCCAGGGTTGTAACTGAAGCTTTCTTT. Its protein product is CASSHSRVVTEAFF.

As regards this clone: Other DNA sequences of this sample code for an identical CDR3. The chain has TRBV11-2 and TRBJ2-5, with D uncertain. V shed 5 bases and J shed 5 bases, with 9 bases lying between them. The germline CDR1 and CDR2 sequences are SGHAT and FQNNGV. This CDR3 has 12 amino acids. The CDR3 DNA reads TGTGCCAGCAGCCCGACAAGGGAGACCCAGTACTTC. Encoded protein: CASSPTRETQYF.

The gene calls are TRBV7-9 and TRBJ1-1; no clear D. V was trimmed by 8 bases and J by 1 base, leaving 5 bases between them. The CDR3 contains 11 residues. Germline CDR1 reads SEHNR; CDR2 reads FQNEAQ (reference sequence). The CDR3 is CASLGNTEAFF. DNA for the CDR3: TGTGCCAGCCTTGGGAACACTGAAGCTTTCTTT.

This chain's CDR3 is CASSGGVSGSSYNEQFF. In DNA form, the CDR3 reads TGTGCCAGCAGCGGTGGGGTTAGCGGGAGCTCCTACAATGAGCAGTTCTTC. The chain has TRBV9 and TRBJ2-1, with TRBD2 matching over 9 bases. The CDR3 covers 17 residues. The V segment lost 3 bases and the J segment 0 bases; nucleotides outside the gene matches: 7. Germline CDR1 is SGDLS and CDR2 is YYNGEE. Full variable domain (remainder filled in from reference TRBV9 and TRBJ2-1): DSGVTQTPKHLITATGQRVTLRCSPRSGDLSVYWYQQSLDQGLQFLIQYYNGEERAKGNILERFSAQQFPDLHSELNLSSLELGDSALYFCASSGGVSGSSYNEQFFGPGTRLTVL.

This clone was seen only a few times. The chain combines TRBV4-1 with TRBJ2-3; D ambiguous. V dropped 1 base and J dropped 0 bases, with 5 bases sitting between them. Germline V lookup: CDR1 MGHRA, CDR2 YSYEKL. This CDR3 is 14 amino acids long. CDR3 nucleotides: TGCGCCAGCAGCCAAGTTGGCAGCACAGATACGCAGTATTTT. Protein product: CASSQVGSTDTQYF.

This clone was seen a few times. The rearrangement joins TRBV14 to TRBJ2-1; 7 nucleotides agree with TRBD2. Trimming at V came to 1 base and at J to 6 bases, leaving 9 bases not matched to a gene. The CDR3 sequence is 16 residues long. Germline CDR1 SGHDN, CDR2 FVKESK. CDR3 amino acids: CASSQVAGAFLNEQFF. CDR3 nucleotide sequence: TGTGCCAGCAGCCAAGTTGCGGGAGCGTTCCTCAATGAGCAGTTCTTC.

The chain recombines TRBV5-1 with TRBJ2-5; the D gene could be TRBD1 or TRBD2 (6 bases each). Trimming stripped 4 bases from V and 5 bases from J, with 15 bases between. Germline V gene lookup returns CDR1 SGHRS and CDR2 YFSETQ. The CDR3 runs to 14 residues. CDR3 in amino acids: CASSPEGVGETQYF. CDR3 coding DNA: TGCGCCAGCAGCCCGGAGGGGGTAGGCGAGACCCAGTACTTC.

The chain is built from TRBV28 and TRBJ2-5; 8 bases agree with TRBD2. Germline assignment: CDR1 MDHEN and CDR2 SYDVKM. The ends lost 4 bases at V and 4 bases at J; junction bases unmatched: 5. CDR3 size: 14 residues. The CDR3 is CASSWSGRRETQYF. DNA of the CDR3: TGTGCCAGCAGTTGGAGCGGGAGACGAGAGACCCAGTACTTC.

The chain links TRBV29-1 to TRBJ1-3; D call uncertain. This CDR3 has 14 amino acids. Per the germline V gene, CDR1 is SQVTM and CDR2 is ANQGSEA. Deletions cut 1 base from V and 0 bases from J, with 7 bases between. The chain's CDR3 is CSVEVGPSGNTIYF. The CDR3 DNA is TGCAGCGTTGAAGTCGGGCCCTCTGGAAACACCATATATTTT.

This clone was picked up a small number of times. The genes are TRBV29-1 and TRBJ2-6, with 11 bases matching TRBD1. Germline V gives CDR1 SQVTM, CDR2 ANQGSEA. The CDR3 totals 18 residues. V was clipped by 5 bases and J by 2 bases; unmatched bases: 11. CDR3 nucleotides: TGCAGCGTTTCTGAGGGGACAGGGGGTGGACCTGGGGCCAACGTCCTGACTTTC. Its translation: CSVSEGTGGGPGANVLTF.

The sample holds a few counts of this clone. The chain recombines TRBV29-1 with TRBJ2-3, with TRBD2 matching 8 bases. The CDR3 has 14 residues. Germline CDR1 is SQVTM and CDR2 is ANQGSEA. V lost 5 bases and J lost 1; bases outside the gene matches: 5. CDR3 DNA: TGCAGCGTTCGGGCGGGGGGAGGCACAGATACGCAGTATTTT. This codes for CSVRAGGGTDTQYF.

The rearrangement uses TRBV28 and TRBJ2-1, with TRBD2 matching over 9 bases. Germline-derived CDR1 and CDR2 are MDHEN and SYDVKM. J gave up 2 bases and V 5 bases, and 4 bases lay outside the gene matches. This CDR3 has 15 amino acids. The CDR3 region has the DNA TGTGCCAGCAGTGCCGGGACTAGCCCCTACAATGAGCAGTTCTTC. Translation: CASSAGTSPYNEQFF. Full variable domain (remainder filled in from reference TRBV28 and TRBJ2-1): DVKVTQSSRYLVKRTGEKVFLECVQDMDHENMFWYRQDPGLGLRLIYFSYDVKMKEKGDIPEGYSVSREKKERFSLILESASTNQTSMYLCASSAGTSPYNEQFFGPGTRLTVL.